The clone carrying this T cell receptor (beta chain) occurred a few times. Its antigen is not known. Germline V gene data show CDR1 as SNHLY and CDR2 as FYNNEI. The CDR3 totals 14 residues. The trim removed 5 bases at V and 6 bases at J, leaving 7 bases unmatched. The data were obtained in a study of CD8 T cells in ankylosing spondylitis. Study-level points and caveats: In ankylosing spondylitis patients, matched synovial fluid reportedly showed significant enrichment of disease-linked clones. Disease-linked clones displayed a CD8+ phenotype and appeared relatively rarely in peripheral blood. Blood from ankylosing spondylitis patients appeared to carry a characteristic roughly 8-variant TCR beta motif.

TCRdb ran MiXCR on the 5' RACE reads and lists one entry per CDR3 protein. The sample includes over 400,000 distinct CDR3 sequences, 25% to 30% of them seen just once. Specimen: blood, either unsorted or a sorted T cell fraction (not recorded which). The clonotype comes from a male donor with ankylosing spondylitis. J is TRBJ1-1 and V is TRBV2; 9 positions match TRBD1. In nucleotides, the CDR3 is TGTGCCAGCAGTCGGGGGGGACAGGGCCCTGAAGCTTTCTTT. This translates into CASSRGGQGPEAFF.